Following are 31 T cell receptor beta chains from one sample sequenced in a study of shared clonotypes between healthy human individuals. Method: immunoSEQ multiplex PCR; TCRdb's copy keeps in-frame clones and lacks some. Here the sample spans about 2.3 million clones, approximately 90% being singletons. Sample: naive CD4+ T cells from PBMCs. Subset in this sample: CD45RA+ positively selected. The receptor set was obtained from a man younger than 30 in good health. Some clones in this sample may be carry-over from other donors' samples.

In its sample, this clone was seen once. The rearrangement joins TRBV7-2 to TRBJ2-5, with D uncertain. The CDR3 has 13 amino acids. Germline assignment: CDR1 SGHTA and CDR2 FQGNSA. Trimming pared 6 bases from V and 3 bases from J, leaving 11 bases between. The CDR3 nucleotides are TGTGCCAGCAGTCAAGGTTATGAAGAGACCCAGTACTTC. This translates into CASSQGYEETQYF.

The chain employs TRBV7-2 and TRBJ2-3; 9 bases map to TRBD2. CDR3 length equals 16 residues. Germline-derived CDR1 and CDR2 are SGHTA and FQGNSA. Trimming at V came to 1 base and at J to 4 bases, leaving 6 bases not matched to a gene. CDR3 region: CASSLGQREVADTQYF. The DNA for the CDR3 is TGTGCCAGCAGCTTAGGACAGCGGGAGGTTGCAGATACGCAGTATTTT.

Regarding this clone: This specimen includes other DNA sequences encoding the same CDR3. This chain uses TRBV5-4 with TRBJ2-2; D perhaps matches TRBD2 (6 bases). The CDR3 loop spans 14 amino acids. Trimming took off 2 bases at V and 1 base at J, with 6 bases between the two ends. Germline V gene sequence: CDR1 SGHNT, CDR2 YYREEE (reference sequence). The CDR3 bases are TGTGCCAGCAGCTTCGGGGGGAACACCGGGGAGCTGTTTTTT. Protein sequence: CASSFGGNTGELFF.

The J gene is TRBJ2-7, the V gene TRBV7-8, with 12 bases aligning to TRBD2. This CDR3 region has 21 residues. The germline V gene has CDR1 SGHVS and CDR2 FQNEAQ. The J segment lost 2 bases and the V segment lost 1 base, leaving 18 bases of the junction unmatched. The chain's CDR3 is CASSLGGQGLAGRRLPYEQYF. The DNA of the CDR3 is TGTGCCAGCAGCTTAGGGGGACAGGGACTAGCGGGTCGCCGGCTACCCTACGAGCAGTACTTC.

This chain joins TRBV27 and TRBJ2-3; D is undetermined. Germline loops: CDR1 MNHEY, CDR2 SMNVEV (reference sequence). The CDR3 consists of 18 residues. V gave up 3 bases and J gave up 1 base, with 20 bases separating them. As DNA, the CDR3 is TGTGCCAGCAGTTTTGGCGCCAGAACCATAGACCGCACAGATACGCAGTATTTT. Its protein is CASSFGARTIDRTDTQYF.

The chain couples TRBV5-1 to TRBJ2-3; 10 bases are shared with TRBD1. This CDR3 is 16 amino acids long. CDR1 SGHRS and CDR2 YFSETQ come from the germline V gene. The trim removed 5 bases at V and 3 bases at J, leaving 9 bases unmatched. The CDR3, as DNA: TGCGCCAGCAGACTTCGGACAGGGGGTTTGACAGATACGCAGTATTTT. It is translated as CASRLRTGGLTDTQYF.

The chain combines TRBV28 with TRBJ2-3; 13 nucleotides align to TRBD2. The CDR3 consists of 19 residues. CDR1 is MDHEN and CDR2 is SYDVKM in the germline V gene. The J segment lost 2 bases and the V segment lost 7 bases, leaving 15 bases of the junction unmatched. The CDR3 sequence: CASTLPPQTSGRNTDTQYF. CDR3 in DNA: TGTGCCAGCACCCTCCCCCCCCAGACTAGCGGGAGGAACACAGATACGCAGTATTTT.

In the case of this clone: Other DNA sequences within the sample encode an identical CDR3. V gene TRBV28 combines with J gene TRBJ1-2; the D is unclear. Germline-derived CDR1 and CDR2 are MDHEN and SYDVKM. V dropped 6 bases and J dropped 8 bases, with 10 bases sitting between them. The CDR3 length is 11 residues. For the CDR3, the DNA is TGTGCCAGCAGCCCCCGGGTCGGCTACACCTTC. Its protein product is CASSPRVGYTF.

This rearrangement joins TRBV6-5 to TRBJ2-2; 7 nucleotides line up with TRBD1. Trimming removed 4 bases from V and 4 bases from J; junction bases left unmatched: 9. The CDR3 length is 16 residues. Germline V gene lookup returns CDR1 MNHEY and CDR2 SVGAGI. CDR3 in DNA: TGTGCCAGCAGTTCCCGGACAGGCGTAGGCACCGGGGAGCTGTTTTTT. Translated: CASSSRTGVGTGELFF.

This chain links TRBV10-3 with TRBJ1-1; possibly TRBD1 for D (6 bases). The V and J ends lost 8 bases and 3 bases respectively, with 13 bases between them. The CDR3 has 13 amino acids. CDR1 is ENHRY, CDR2 SYGVKD, per germline. In nucleotides, the CDR3 is TGTGCCATCCGACAGGTTGGGGACACTGAAGCTTTCTTT. Translating gives CAIRQVGDTEAFF.

This clone was detected once. Other DNA sequences in the same sample also yield this CDR3. The genes are TRBV5-1 and TRBJ2-1; no definite D call. CDR1 is SGHRS and CDR2 is YFSETQ in the germline V gene. The V end was cut by 0 bases, the J end by 0 bases, with 7 bases between. This CDR3 has 15 amino acids. The DNA of the CDR3 is TGCGCCAGCAGCTTGGGAACCAGCTCCTACAATGAGCAGTTCTTC. Its protein is CASSLGTSSYNEQFF.

The chain uses TRBV5-1 and TRBJ2-3, with D unresolved. The germline CDR1 and CDR2 sequences are SGHRS and YFSETQ. Trimming took off 4 bases at V and 0 bases at J, with 15 bases between the two ends. The CDR3 is made up of 16 amino acids. As DNA, the CDR3 is TGCGCCAGCAGCCGTCCAACTGACGGTAGCACAGATACGCAGTATTTT. This sequence encodes CASSRPTDGSTDTQYF.

The J gene is TRBJ2-7, the V gene TRBV30; 8 nucleotides match TRBD2. J lost 3 bases, V lost 0 bases, and 7 bases had no gene match. CDR1 and CDR2 from the germline V gene are GTSNPN and SVGIG (reference sequence). The CDR3 has 15 amino acids. The CDR3 here is CAWSVRREDFYEQYF. The CDR3, as DNA: TGTGCCTGGAGTGTACGGCGGGAGGACTTCTACGAGCAGTACTTC.

The chain uses TRBV5-1 and TRBJ2-7; D is uncertain. The CDR3 extends over 14 amino acids. V was trimmed by 4 bases and J by 7 bases, leaving 18 bases between them. The germline V gene encodes CDR1 SGHRS and CDR2 YFSETQ. Written as DNA, the CDR3 is TGCGCCAGCAGCCCTGAAACTGGGCTCTCGGAGCAGTACTTC. Its translation is CASSPETGLSEQYF.

The V call is TRBV4-3, the J call TRBJ2-7, with D possibly matching TRBD2 (6 bases). V was shortened by 4 bases and J by 1 base, with 8 bases between the two germline ends. There are 13 residues in the CDR3. The germline CDR1 and CDR2 sequences are LGHNA and YSLEER. CDR3 DNA sequence: TGCGCCAGCAGCCGGGGGGAGTCCTACGAGCAGTACTTC. This encodes CASSRGESYEQYF.

The chain carries TRBV6-5 and TRBJ2-2; no clear D gene. The CDR3 is 14 residues long. Germline V gene sequence: CDR1 MNHEY, CDR2 SVGAGI. Trimming left V 0 bases short and J 6 bases short, with 8 bases between. For the CDR3, the DNA is TGTGCCAGCAGTTACTCGTTTAGTGCCGGGGAGCTGTTTTTT. It is translated as CASSYSFSAGELFF.

V is TRBV5-6 and J is TRBJ2-7; possible D gene TRBD2, 6 bases. This CDR3 spans 12 amino acids. CDR1 is SGHDT and CDR2 is YYEEEE in the germline V gene. Trimming stripped 3 bases from V and 7 bases from J, with 11 bases between. Written as DNA, the CDR3 is TGTGCCAGCAGCTCGGGACTCTGGGAGCAGTACTTC. This codes for CASSSGLWEQYF.

This clone was seen once. The gene calls are TRBV27 and TRBJ2-7; D is uncertain. Germline V gives CDR1 MNHEY, CDR2 SMNVEV (reference sequence). The CDR3 is 13 residues long. The ends were cut back, 6 bases at V and 2 bases at J, with 11 bases in the middle. CDR3 bases: TGTGCCAGCAGCCCCACCCCTGCCTACGAGCAGTACTTC. Translation gives CASSPTPAYEQYF.

This rearrangement joins TRBV27 to TRBJ2-7; D possibly uses TRBD1 or TRBD2 (6 bases each). Per germline, CDR1 MNHEY and CDR2 SMNVEV (reference sequence). V gave up 5 bases and J gave up 5 bases, with 28 bases separating them. The CDR3 is 18 residues long. This chain's CDR3 is CASSPHLGGTLPPHEQYF. The CDR3, as DNA: TGTGCCAGCAGTCCCCACCTCGGCGGGACATTGCCCCCCCACGAGCAGTACTTC.

This rearrangement joins TRBV6-6 to TRBJ1-1, with TRBD1 as a possible D gene (5 bases). Germline CDR1 reads MNHNY; CDR2 reads SVGAGI (reference sequence). The CDR3 sequence is 14 residues long. Trimming removed 0 bases at V and 5 bases at J, with 10 bases between. DNA for the CDR3: TGTGCCAGCAGTTACTCCCAGGGTCGGACTGAAGCTTTCTTT. This encodes CASSYSQGRTEAFF.

The J gene is TRBJ2-5, the V gene TRBV4-2; the match to TRBD1 covers 9 bases. The CDR3 loop spans 14 amino acids. Trimming removed 4 bases from V and 5 bases from J; junction bases left unmatched: 5. Germline lookup yields CDR1 LGHNA and CDR2 YNFKEQ. CDR3 nucleotide sequence: TGTGCCAGCAGCCGGGGACAGGGTGATGAGACCCAGTACTTC. Its protein is CASSRGQGDETQYF.

The chain carries TRBV19 and TRBJ1-2; no firm D call. The CDR3 has 13 amino acids. CDR1 is LNHDA and CDR2 is SQIVND in the germline V gene (reference sequence). V lost 2 bases, J lost 0 bases, and 4 bases lay in between. The CDR3 region is CASSISSNYGYTF. In DNA, the CDR3 is TGTGCCAGTAGTATAAGTTCTAACTATGGCTACACCTTC. The variable domain in full, completed from reference TRBV19 and TRBJ1-2, reads DGGITQSPKYLFRKEGQNVTLSCEQNLNHDAMYWYRQDPGQGLRLIYYSQIVNDFQKGDIAEGYSVSREKKESFPLTVTSAQKNPTAFYLCASSISSNYGYTFGSGTRLTVV.

The chain has TRBV10-1 and TRBJ2-5, with D uncertain. Germline loops: CDR1 WNHNN, CDR2 SYGVQD (reference sequence). The V and J ends lost 4 bases and 4 bases respectively, with 10 bases between them. The CDR3 length is 13 residues. CDR3 sequence (DNA): TGCGCCAGCAGTGTAGGCCCGGGAGAGACCCAGTACTTC. This codes for CASSVGPGETQYF.

The chain uses TRBV5-1 and TRBJ2-1; 9 bases line up with TRBD1. V dropped 4 bases and J dropped 7; count of bases not matched to a gene: 9. Germline V gene lookup returns CDR1 SGHRS and CDR2 YFSETQ. The CDR3 is 15 residues long. CDR3: CASSLVGQGLNEQFF. CDR3 coding DNA: TGCGCCAGCAGCCTCGTGGGACAGGGACTAAATGAGCAGTTCTTC.

The V call is TRBV10-3, the J call TRBJ1-1, with 7 bases fitting TRBD1. The CDR3 extends over 17 amino acids. V shed 4 bases, J shed 0 bases, and the junction held 11 bases outside the gene matches. CDR1 is ENHRY and CDR2 is SYGVKD in the germline V gene. For the CDR3, the DNA is TGTGCCATCAGTGGGAGAGGGGGCTCAGCCCTGAACACTGAAGCTTTCTTT. The encoded protein is CAISGRGGSALNTEAFF.

CDR3 nucleotide sequence: TGTGCCAGCAGCGCCGTGTACAGGGGAAGCAAACTGTTTTTT. Protein: CASSAVYRGSKLFF. The chain links TRBV28 to TRBJ1-4; 7 bases agree with TRBD1. CDR3 size: 14 residues. Losses at the gene ends were 6 bases for V and 11 bases for J; bases not matched to a gene: 12. The V gene's germline CDR1 is MDHEN and CDR2 SYDVKM.

This clone was observed once. The rearrangement links TRBV5-1 to TRBJ1-2; D gene uncertain. The CDR3 is 13 amino acids. Trimming removed 3 bases from V and 0 bases from J, with 6 bases in between. Germline values: CDR1 SGHRS, CDR2 YFSETQ. The CDR3 coding sequence is TGCGCCAGCAGCTATTCACCTAACTATGGCTACACCTTC. This encodes CASSYSPNYGYTF.

The chain recombines TRBV5-8 with TRBJ1-4; no clear D. This CDR3 region has 16 residues. V was cut by 1 base and J by 2 bases, with 12 bases left in between. Germline V CDR1 and CDR2: SGHTS, YDEGEE. CDR3 coding DNA: TGTGCCAGCAGCTTGCAGCGCCAGGCGACTAATGAAAAACTGTTTTTT. Its protein product is CASSLQRQATNEKLFF.

This chain joins TRBV27 and TRBJ2-1; 7 nucleotides agree with TRBD1. This CDR3 spans 12 amino acids. Germline lookup yields CDR1 MNHEY and CDR2 SMNVEV (reference sequence). V lost 6 bases, J lost 14 bases, and 10 bases stayed unmatched. The CDR3 DNA reads as TGTGCCAGCAGGACGGGATGGGGACAGAAGTTCTTC. It translates to CASRTGWGQKFF.

The chain uses TRBV7-9 and TRBJ2-7, with D perhaps assigned TRBD1 or TRBD2 (6 bases each). CDR3 length: 15 residues. Trimming took off 5 bases at V and 4 bases at J, with 18 bases between the two ends. The V gene's germline CDR1 is SEHNR and CDR2 FQNEAQ (reference sequence). The DNA of the CDR3 is TGTGCCAGCAGCCTCCTCGTGGGGGGCCAATACGAGCAGTACTTC. Translating gives CASSLLVGGQYEQYF.

V gene TRBV7-2 combines with J gene TRBJ2-2; 7 positions match TRBD1. After removal of 8 bases from V and 3 bases from J, the junction contained 9 bases not matched to a gene. The germline V gene has CDR1 SGHTA and CDR2 FQGNSA. There are 15 residues in the CDR3. CDR3 sequence reads: CASARQGSYTGELFF. DNA for the CDR3: TGTGCCAGCGCGAGACAGGGAAGTTACACCGGGGAGCTGTTTTTT.